This TCR beta chain was captured by sequencing in a study of shared clonotypes between healthy human individuals. V dropped 1 base and J dropped 5; count of bases not matched to a gene: 5. The CDR3 has 15 amino acids. CDR1 and CDR2 from the germline V gene are SGHTA and FQGNSA. In the case of this clone: Other nucleotide sequences in the sample specify the same CDR3.

Clones were sequenced by immunoSEQ multiplex PCR, and TCRdb holds only the in-frame ones, with some missing. The table has a few million clones, approximately 95% seen once; the top ten hold 0.3% to 0.4%. V and J are TRBV7-2 and TRBJ2-1; 7 bases are a match to TRBD2. The sequencing sample was made of naive CD4+ T cells from PBMCs. Sample subset: CD45RA+ positively selected. This sequence originates from a young man in good health. Some clones in this sample may be carry-over from other donors' samples. This CDR3 reads CASSLGLAPNNEQFF. CDR3 bases: TGTGCCAGCAGCTTAGGACTAGCCCCTAACAATGAGCAGTTCTTC.